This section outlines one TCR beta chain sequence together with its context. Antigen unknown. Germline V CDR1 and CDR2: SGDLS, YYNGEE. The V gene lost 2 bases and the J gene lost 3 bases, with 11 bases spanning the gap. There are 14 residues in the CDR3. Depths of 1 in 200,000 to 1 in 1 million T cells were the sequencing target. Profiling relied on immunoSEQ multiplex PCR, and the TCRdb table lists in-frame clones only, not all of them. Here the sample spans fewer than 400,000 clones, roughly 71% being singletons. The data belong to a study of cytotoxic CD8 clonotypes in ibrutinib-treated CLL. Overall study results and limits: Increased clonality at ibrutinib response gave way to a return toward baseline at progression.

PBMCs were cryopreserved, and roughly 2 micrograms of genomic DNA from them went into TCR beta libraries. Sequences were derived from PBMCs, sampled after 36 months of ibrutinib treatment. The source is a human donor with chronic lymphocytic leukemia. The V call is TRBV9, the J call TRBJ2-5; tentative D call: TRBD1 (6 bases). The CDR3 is CASSVRTEKETQYF. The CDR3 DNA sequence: TGTGCCAGCAGCGTGAGGACAGAGAAAGAGACCCAGTACTTC.